Listed below are T cell receptor beta chains from one sample, sequenced in a study of blood T cell repertoires in COVID-19. Only in-frame clones appear in the TCRdb table, and some are missing; sequencing was by immunoSEQ multiplex PCR. The table shows some 200,000 clones, with roughly 90% occurring only once. The sequenced sample consisted of PBMCs or T cells enriched from blood (not recorded which). The source is a man aged 18 to 29 with acute COVID-19. Both conserved end residues are part of each CDR3. Fields, in order: D gene, clone size, V gene, J gene, CDR3 protein, CDR3 DNA. A D gene is named only where the DNA matches it firmly. Clone size, where shown, is once, few, many, or a class for clones that have expanded.

TRBD1	.	TRBV6-5	TRBJ1-2	CASSPGTGDGYTF	TGTGCCAGCAGTCCCGGGACAGGGGATGGCTACACCTTC
TRBD1	.	TRBV5-5	TRBJ2-5	CASQQGALQETQYF	TGTGCCAGCCAACAGGGGGCCCTTCAAGAGACCCAGTACTTC
.	.	TRBV7-3	TRBJ2-7	CASIIRHKSYEQYF	TGTGCCAGCATCATTAGACACAAGTCCTACGAGCAGTACTTC
.	.	TRBV14	TRBJ2-1	CASSARSRVLLGEQFF	TGTGCCAGCAGCGCAAGAAGCAGGGTATTATTAGGTGAGCAGTTCTTC
.	.	TRBV9	TRBJ1-6	CASSLPSGEDNSPLHF	TGTGCCAGCAGCCTCCCTTCAGGGGAAGATAATTCACCCCTCCACTTT
TRBD2	.	TRBV10-2	TRBJ2-1	CASTGLGGWEQFF	TGCGCCAGCACGGGACTAGGGGGGTGGGAGCAGTTCTTC
.	.	TRBV28	TRBJ2-2	CASTIDQGGTGELFF	TGTGCCAGCACCATTGATCAAGGGGGCACCGGGGAGCTGTTTTTT
.	.	TRBV19	TRBJ2-3	CASSIKAGFRSTDTQYF	TGTGCCAGTAGTATAAAGGCCGGGTTCCGAAGCACAGATACGCAGTATTTT
.	.	TRBV4-3	TRBJ2-7	CASSLLAEPSYEQYF	TGCGCCAGCAGTCTCCTCGCAGAACCCTCCTACGAGCAGTACTTC
.	.	TRBV27	TRBJ2-7	CASSFGVEQYF	TGTGCCAGCAGTTTCGGGGTCGAGCAGTACTTC
.	.	TRBV21-1	TRBJ2-1	CASSSPWTSGRAGDEQFF	TGTGCCAGCAGCTCCCCATGGACTAGCGGGAGGGCTGGGGATGAGCAGTTCTTC
.	few	TRBV7-9	TRBJ1-6	CASRDTVGNSPLHF	TGTGCCAGCAGGGACACGGTGGGCAATTCACCCCTCCACTTT
.	.	TRBV7-3	TRBJ1-5	CASSLIQGPNQPQHF	TGTGCCAGCAGCTTAATACAGGGCCCTAATCAGCCCCAGCATTTT
.	.	TRBV28	TRBJ2-3	CASSYVDYTDTQYF	TGTGCCAGCAGTTATGTAGATTACACAGATACGCAGTATTTT
.	.	TRBV5-6	TRBJ1-2	CASSSDGNYGYTF	TGTGCCAGCAGCTCCGACGGGAACTATGGCTACACCTTC
TRBD1	.	TRBV28	TRBJ1-5	CASSSYTGDSQPQHF	TGTGCCAGCAGTTCGTATACAGGGGATAGTCAGCCCCAGCATTTT
TRBD1	.	TRBV6-4	TRBJ1-1	CASSDGTGYGTEAFF	TGTGCCAGCAGTGACGGGACAGGGTATGGCACTGAAGCTTTCTTT
TRBD1	.	TRBV7-2	TRBJ1-3	CASSPPGQGGNTIYF	TGTGCCAGCAGCCCCCCGGGACAGGGGGGAAACACCATATATTTT
.	few	TRBV28	TRBJ1-4	CASSLQGSNEKLFF	TGTGCCAGCAGTTTGCAGGGGTCTAATGAAAAACTGTTTTTT
TRBD1	.	TRBV29-1	TRBJ1-2	CSVLGDRGTNHRGYTF	TGCAGCGTTCTTGGGGACAGGGGAACCAACCACCGGGGCTACACCTTC
TRBD1	.	TRBV6-5	TRBJ1-5	CASRTTDRDQPQHF	TGTGCCAGCAGGACTACCGACAGGGATCAGCCCCAGCATTTT
TRBD1	few	TRBV2	TRBJ1-4	CASSGQGGGKLFF	TGTGCCAGCAGTGGACAGGGTGGGGGAAAACTGTTTTTT
.	.	TRBV7-3	TRBJ1-2	CASSLTPFSRDGYTF	TGTGCCAGCAGCTTAACCCCGTTCAGCCGGGATGGCTACACCTTC
TRBD1	.	TRBV19	TRBJ2-5	CASRQGSGETQYF	TGTGCCAGCAGACAGGGATCGGGGGAGACCCAGTACTTC
.	.	TRBV6-5	TRBJ1-2	CASSHLDAGPYGYTF	TGTGCCAGCAGTCACCTAGACGCAGGGCCCTATGGCTACACCTTC
.	.	TRBV12-3/TRBV12-4	TRBJ2-1	CASSFLDEQFF	TGTGCCAGCAGTTTCCTCGATGAGCAGTTCTTC
.	.	TRBV20-1	TRBJ2-4	CSARIENIQYF	TGCAGTGCTAGAATCGAAAACATTCAGTACTTC
.	.	TRBV5-1	TRBJ1-2	CASSLVGDWIGGYTF	TGCGCCAGCAGCTTGGTCGGGGATTGGATCGGAGGCTACACCTTC
.	once	TRBV25-1	TRBJ2-7	CASSEWGSRMNYEQYF	TGTGCCAGCAGTGAATGGGGCTCACGGATGAACTACGAGCAGTACTTC
TRBD2	.	TRBV19	TRBJ2-7	CASSGWSTSGYYEQYF	TGTGCCAGTAGTGGGTGGAGTACTAGCGGGTACTACGAGCAGTACTTC
.	.	TRBV11-2	TRBJ2-4	CASSFLRMGLAKNIQYF	TGTGCCAGCAGCTTCCTTAGGATGGGGCTAGCCAAAAACATTCAGTACTTC
.	.	TRBV9	TRBJ2-7	CASSVQMRGEQYF	TGTGCCAGCAGCGTACAGATGCGGGGAGAGCAGTACTTC
.	.	TRBV24-1	TRBJ2-1	CATSDYLHEQFF	TGTGCCACCAGTGATTATCTCCATGAGCAGTTCTTC
TRBD1	.	TRBV4-3	TRBJ1-4	CASSRRTGEKLFF	TGCGCCAGCAGCCGTCGGACAGGGGAAAAACTGTTTTTT
.	few	TRBV27	TRBJ1-1	CASRPNSLSTEAFF	TGTGCCAGCAGACCTAACAGTTTATCTACTGAAGCTTTCTTT
TRBD1	.	TRBV6-6	TRBJ2-7	CASTDRGGSYEQYF	TGTGCCAGCACCGACAGGGGTGGGTCCTACGAGCAGTACTTC
TRBD2	.	TRBV7-2	TRBJ2-1	CASRLAGGPREQFF	TGTGCCAGCAGACTAGCGGGAGGACCTCGTGAGCAGTTCTTC
.	.	TRBV2	TRBJ2-3	CASKTTPATDTQYF	TGTGCCAGCAAAACTACCCCGGCGACAGATACGCAGTATTTT
TRBD1	.	TRBV24-1	TRBJ1-1	CATSDRMNTEAFF	TGTGCCACTTCGGACAGGATGAACACTGAAGCTTTCTTT
.	.	TRBV5-5	TRBJ1-6	CASSPGQTYNSPLHF	TGTGCCAGCAGCCCCGGCCAGACATATAATTCACCCCTCCACTTT
TRBD1	.	TRBV24-1	TRBJ2-5	CATGTGDQETQYF	TGTGCCACCGGGACAGGAGACCAAGAGACCCAGTACTTC
TRBD1	.	TRBV19	TRBJ2-5	CASSPDRVETQYF	TGTGCCAGTAGTCCTGACAGGGTAGAGACCCAGTACTTC
TRBD1	.	TRBV12-5	TRBJ2-1	CASGWGTGVNNEQFF	TGTGCTAGTGGTTGGGGGACAGGGGTAAACAATGAGCAGTTCTTC
TRBD2	few	TRBV5-1	TRBJ2-1	CASSRSGRADNEQFF	TGCGCCAGCAGCCGCAGCGGGAGGGCCGACAATGAGCAGTTCTTC
.	.	TRBV6-4	TRBJ1-1	CASSYELYTEAFF	TGTGCCAGCAGTTACGAGCTATACACTGAAGCTTTCTTT
.	.	TRBV27	TRBJ1-3	CASSLGGSSGNTIYF	TGTGCCAGCAGTTTAGGGGGGAGCTCTGGAAACACCATATATTTT
.	.	TRBV28	TRBJ1-1	CASSTRYTEAFF	TGTGCCAGCAGTACAAGATACACTGAAGCTTTCTTT
.	.	TRBV5-4	TRBJ1-5	CASSQPFTGHLNQPQHF	TGTGCCAGCAGCCAGCCATTCACGGGACACCTCAATCAGCCCCAGCATTTT
.	few	TRBV18	TRBJ2-4	CASSPRPEANIQYF	TGTGCCAGCTCACCACGTCCGGAGGCGAACATTCAGTACTTC
.	.	TRBV6-5	TRBJ2-7	CASSLTAYYEQYF	TGTGCCAGCAGCCTGACAGCGTACTACGAGCAGTACTTC
TRBD2	.	TRBV9	TRBJ2-1	CASSPSGTRSSYNEQFF	TGTGCCAGCAGCCCTAGTGGGACTAGAAGCTCCTACAATGAGCAGTTCTTC
.	.	TRBV28	TRBJ1-3	CASSLSTVSGNTIYF	TGTGCCAGCAGTTTGTCGACAGTCTCTGGAAACACCATATATTTT
.	.	TRBV19	TRBJ1-1	CASSQQGIYTEAFF	TGTGCCAGTAGTCAACAGGGAATATACACTGAAGCTTTCTTT